The table lists the clone carrying this T cell receptor beta chain with a few counts. Its antigen is unidentified. This sample is drawn from a study of blood T cells in healthy people across ages. Notes on the study in general: One million T cells yielded diversity estimates that were considered underestimates. Whereas aged donors had fewer naive CD4+ cells, long-lived donors had more of them and higher diversity.

Samples had at least 7 million PBMCs isolated from them. Through a sample-barcoded 5' primer and a J-beta primer mix, a second PCR was run for about 6 to 11 cycles. Tags on each cDNA molecule came from a template-switch adaptor with 12 random nucleotides. TCRdb independently ran MiXCR on the 5' RACE reads; one entry per CDR3 protein. Of about 1.1 million distinct CDR3 sequences in the sample, under 40% were seen once. The V and J ends lost 6 bases and 7 bases, in that order; junction bases with no gene match: 6. CDR1 is SGHTA and CDR2 is FQGTGA in the germline V gene. The CDR3 is 14 amino acids. The sequence came from a man younger than 30 in good health. The sequencing input was blood. The chain couples TRBV7-3 to TRBJ1-6; 7 bases are shared with TRBD1. The CDR3 DNA reads as TGTGCCAGCAGTCAAGACAGGGTAAATTCACCCCTCCACTTT. Amino acid sequence: CASSQDRVNSPLHF. Combining the CDR3 with reference TRBV7-3 and TRBJ1-6 gives the whole variable domain GAGVSQTPSNKVTEKGKYVELRCDPISGHTALYWYRQSLGQGPEFLIYFQGTGAADDSGLPNDRFFAVRPEGSVSTLKIQRTERGDSAVYLCASSQDRVNSPLHFGNGTRLTVT.